These T cell receptor beta chains were read from a single sample in a study of blood T cell repertoires in COVID-19. Sequenced by immunoSEQ multiplex PCR; TCRdb stores in-frame clones only, minus some. The sample consists of hundreds of thousands of clones, roughly 86% of them appearing once. What was sequenced was peripheral blood. All receptors derive from a woman between 65 and 79 years old with COVID-19, enrolled during active disease. CDR3s include the opening cysteine and the closing phenylalanine or tryptophan. D genes are given only for firm matches. Part of the rows lack a size; the others show once, few, many or a class for expanded clones.

d_call: TRBD1
v_call: TRBV15
cdr3_length: 16
clone_size: -
j_call: TRBJ2-5
cdr3_aa: CATSRATGTLPGTQYF
cdr3_nt: TGTGCCACCAGCAGGGCGACAGGGACCCTCCCAGGGACCCAGTACTTC

d_call: -
v_call: TRBV18
cdr3_length: 15
clone_size: -
j_call: TRBJ1-1
cdr3_aa: CASSPSASPYTEAFF
cdr3_nt: TGTGCCAGCTCACCAAGCGCTTCTCCTTACACTGAAGCTTTCTTT

d_call: TRBD1
v_call: TRBV2
cdr3_length: 14
clone_size: once
j_call: TRBJ1-1
cdr3_aa: CASSPDRGWSEAFF
cdr3_nt: TGTGCCAGCAGTCCCGACAGGGGGTGGTCTGAAGCTTTCTTT

d_call: -
v_call: TRBV12-3/TRBV12-4
cdr3_length: 13
clone_size: -
j_call: TRBJ1-1
cdr3_aa: CASSFLRNTEAFF
cdr3_nt: TGTGCCAGCAGTTTCCTCCGGAACACTGAAGCTTTCTTT

d_call: TRBD1
v_call: TRBV6-5
cdr3_length: 13
clone_size: -
j_call: TRBJ1-1
cdr3_aa: CASSWDRSTEAFF
cdr3_nt: TGTGCCAGCAGTTGGGACAGAAGCACTGAAGCTTTCTTT

d_call: TRBD1
v_call: TRBV5-1
cdr3_length: 15
clone_size: -
j_call: TRBJ1-3
cdr3_aa: CASSWDRVSGNTIYF
cdr3_nt: TGCGCCAGCAGCTGGGACAGGGTTAGTGGAAACACCATATATTTT

d_call: TRBD2
v_call: TRBV18
cdr3_length: 15
clone_size: -
j_call: TRBJ2-7
cdr3_aa: CASSPGSGGADEQYF
cdr3_nt: TGTGCCAGCTCACCAGGGAGCGGGGGGGCTGACGAGCAGTACTTC

d_call: -
v_call: TRBV5-1
cdr3_length: 14
clone_size: -
j_call: TRBJ2-5
cdr3_aa: CASSLVVTQETQYF
cdr3_nt: TGCGCCAGCAGCTTGGTTGTAACACAAGAGACCCAGTACTTC

d_call: -
v_call: TRBV6-6
cdr3_length: 14
clone_size: -
j_call: TRBJ2-7
cdr3_aa: CASTPIRGSYEQYF
cdr3_nt: TGTGCCAGCACCCCTATCAGGGGATCCTACGAGCAGTACTTC

d_call: TRBD1
v_call: TRBV5-6
cdr3_length: 14
clone_size: -
j_call: TRBJ2-7
cdr3_aa: CASSIGTGVYEQYF
cdr3_nt: TGTGCCAGCAGCATCGGGACAGGGGTATACGAGCAGTACTTC

d_call: -
v_call: TRBV7-9
cdr3_length: 14
clone_size: -
j_call: TRBJ1-4
cdr3_aa: CASSFAGGHEKLFF
cdr3_nt: TGTGCCAGCAGCTTTGCCGGGGGGCACGAAAAACTGTTTTTT

d_call: TRBD2
v_call: TRBV6-5
cdr3_length: 12
clone_size: -
j_call: TRBJ2-3
cdr3_aa: CASRAGLWAQYF
cdr3_nt: TGTGCCAGCAGAGCGGGGCTGTGGGCGCAGTATTTT

d_call: -
v_call: TRBV7-2
cdr3_length: 13
clone_size: once
j_call: TRBJ2-1
cdr3_aa: CASREDTYNEQFF
cdr3_nt: TGTGCCAGCAGAGAGGACACATACAATGAGCAGTTCTTC

d_call: -
v_call: TRBV4-1
cdr3_length: 13
clone_size: -
j_call: TRBJ1-1
cdr3_aa: CASSQDDPGNAFF
cdr3_nt: TGCGCCAGCAGCCAGGACGACCCCGGGAACGCTTTCTTT

d_call: -
v_call: TRBV21-1
cdr3_length: 17
clone_size: -
j_call: TRBJ1-1
cdr3_aa: CASSKALKGGPNTEAFF
cdr3_nt: TGTGCCAGCAGCAAAGCGCTTAAAGGGGGCCCGAACACTGAAGCTTTCTTT

d_call: -
v_call: TRBV2
cdr3_length: 11
clone_size: few
j_call: TRBJ1-1
cdr3_aa: CASSPSTEAFF
cdr3_nt: TGTGCCAGCAGTCCCAGCACTGAAGCTTTCTTT

d_call: -
v_call: TRBV28
cdr3_length: 13
clone_size: once
j_call: TRBJ1-5
cdr3_aa: CATHRGANQPQHF
cdr3_nt: TGTGCCACCCACCGGGGGGCTAATCAGCCCCAGCATTTT

d_call: -
v_call: TRBV5-1
cdr3_length: 15
clone_size: -
j_call: TRBJ2-1
cdr3_aa: CASSLALGLSNEQFF
cdr3_nt: TGCGCCAGCAGCTTGGCCCTCGGACTAAGCAATGAGCAGTTCTTC

d_call: -
v_call: TRBV29-1
cdr3_length: 13
clone_size: once
j_call: TRBJ1-2
cdr3_aa: CSVVESTFYGYTF
cdr3_nt: TGCAGCGTTGTTGAGAGCACGTTCTATGGCTACACCTTC

d_call: -
v_call: TRBV7-9
cdr3_length: 14
clone_size: -
j_call: TRBJ1-5
cdr3_aa: CASSFGQANQPQHF
cdr3_nt: TGTGCCAGCAGCTTTGGGCAGGCCAATCAGCCCCAGCATTTT

d_call: TRBD2
v_call: TRBV12-5
cdr3_length: 14
clone_size: -
j_call: TRBJ2-1
cdr3_aa: CASVRGGPHNEQFF
cdr3_nt: TGTGCTAGTGTGCGGGGGGGCCCCCACAATGAGCAGTTCTTC

d_call: -
v_call: TRBV7-6
cdr3_length: 18
clone_size: -
j_call: TRBJ1-1
cdr3_aa: CASSLFDRVNNLNTEAFF
cdr3_nt: TGTGCCAGCAGCTTGTTTGACAGAGTGAATAACTTGAACACTGAAGCTTTCTTT

d_call: -
v_call: TRBV6-1
cdr3_length: 16
clone_size: -
j_call: TRBJ1-3
cdr3_aa: CASSERQTNSGNTIYF
cdr3_nt: TGTGCCAGCAGTGAAAGACAGACAAACTCTGGAAACACCATATATTTT

d_call: -
v_call: TRBV4-3
cdr3_length: 13
clone_size: -
j_call: TRBJ1-4
cdr3_aa: CASSQEVGRMVFF
cdr3_nt: TGCGCCAGCAGCCAAGAGGTGGGCAGGATGGTGTTTTTT

d_call: TRBD2
v_call: TRBV7-9
cdr3_length: 14
clone_size: -
j_call: TRBJ2-7
cdr3_aa: CASSGTSTVHEQYF
cdr3_nt: TGTGCCAGCAGCGGGACTAGCACCGTACACGAGCAGTACTTC

d_call: TRBD1
v_call: TRBV24-1
cdr3_length: 15
clone_size: -
j_call: TRBJ1-1
cdr3_aa: CATSSQGAANTEAFF
cdr3_nt: TGTGCCACCAGTTCCCAGGGGGCTGCGAACACTGAAGCTTTCTTT

d_call: -
v_call: TRBV5-4
cdr3_length: 15
clone_size: few
j_call: TRBJ2-7
cdr3_aa: CASSPGGRGSYEQYF
cdr3_nt: TGTGCCAGCAGCCCCGGGGGACGCGGCTCCTACGAGCAGTACTTC

d_call: -
v_call: TRBV11-2
cdr3_length: 17
clone_size: once
j_call: TRBJ1-6
cdr3_aa: CASSLRRPGRGDSPLHF
cdr3_nt: TGTGCCAGCAGCTTAAGACGGCCAGGCAGGGGTGATTCACCCCTCCACTTT

d_call: -
v_call: TRBV30
cdr3_length: 15
clone_size: -
j_call: TRBJ2-2
cdr3_aa: CAASWAVANTGELFF
cdr3_nt: TGTGCCGCCTCCTGGGCAGTCGCGAACACCGGGGAGCTGTTTTTT

d_call: -
v_call: TRBV7-2
cdr3_length: 14
clone_size: -
j_call: TRBJ2-7
cdr3_aa: CASSLAGAPSEQYF
cdr3_nt: TGTGCCAGCAGCTTAGCGGGGGCCCCCTCAGAGCAGTACTTC

d_call: -
v_call: TRBV2
cdr3_length: 15
clone_size: -
j_call: TRBJ1-2
cdr3_aa: CASSDAGGINYGYTF
cdr3_nt: TGTGCCAGCAGTGATGCGGGGGGAATTAACTATGGCTACACCTTC

d_call: TRBD1
v_call: TRBV28
cdr3_length: 15
clone_size: -
j_call: TRBJ2-1
cdr3_aa: CASRPRGQGYNEQFF
cdr3_nt: TGTGCCAGCAGGCCTAGAGGACAGGGCTACAATGAGCAGTTCTTC

d_call: -
v_call: TRBV6-5
cdr3_length: 11
clone_size: -
j_call: TRBJ1-6
cdr3_aa: CASSQNSPLHF
cdr3_nt: TGTGCCAGCAGTCAGAATTCACCCCTCCACTTT

d_call: TRBD1
v_call: TRBV9
cdr3_length: 16
clone_size: -
j_call: TRBJ2-1
cdr3_aa: CASSVEDRGIYNEQFF
cdr3_nt: TGTGCCAGCAGCGTAGAGGACAGGGGAATTTACAATGAGCAGTTCTTC

d_call: -
v_call: TRBV24-1
cdr3_length: 15
clone_size: -
j_call: TRBJ1-5
cdr3_aa: CATSPRGGGSQPQHF
cdr3_nt: TGTGCCACCAGTCCGCGAGGGGGAGGGAGCCAGCCCCAGCATTTT

d_call: TRBD1
v_call: TRBV2
cdr3_length: 15
clone_size: -
j_call: TRBJ1-5
cdr3_aa: CASRVGTGERQPQHF
cdr3_nt: TGTGCCAGCAGGGTAGGGACAGGGGAACGACAGCCCCAGCATTTT